Detailed here is one TCR beta chain. No antigen is known for it. Nothing much larger sits one base from this clone, and base qualities are not available. Sequencing took place on an Illumina HiSeq 1500. TCRdb reanalyzed the raw reads on its own, using fastp at Q25 for trimming and MiXCR for clone calling, and kept in-frame beta chains. Each CDR3 protein gets just one entry, which takes the most common genes and DNA from the rows behind it. The sample table contains nearly 550,000 distinct CDR3 sequences; only one count was recorded for more than 15% of them. The ten largest make up 24% of the sample. From the cysteine up to the phenylalanine, the CDR3 has a length of 14 residues. The DNA shown is the 42-base CDR3, in frame from base 1. For this chain, trimming is 5 bases at the V end and 2 bases at the J end, and the number of junction bases without a gene match is 6. This sample is part of a study of T cell repertoires in cytomegalovirus infection (dated by TCRdb to about 2019). In the study overall: Donor HLA type was relevant to the analysis, as public TCR beta signatures indicated carriage of CMV infection together with the matching HLA type.

What the research found in general, with its limitations: Carriers of CMV infection plus the relevant HLA type were discriminated by the cumulative frequency of public TCR beta family members in the study cohort and in an independent roughly 340-donor cohort. The ex vivo response was dominated by HLA-C-restricted CMV-specific TCR beta clonotypes, which also provided the single most frequent clonotype in two of eight donors.

The sequenced sample was CD8+ T cells from PBMCs. The source of this sequence is a human donor in good health (CMV status not recorded). Some clones in this sample may be carry-over from other donors' samples. The rearrangement joined TRBV12-3 or TRBV12-4 to TRBJ2-7; the junction holds 7 bases that match TRBD1. CDR3 protein: CASSNDRVPYEQYF. The DNA sequence reads TGTGCCAGCAGTAACGACAGGGTGCCCTACGAGCAGTACTTC.